The 5 T cell receptor beta chains below were found in one sample sequenced in a study of Ad26.COV2.S vaccination and SARS-CoV-2 variants. Treatment here: around 19 received Ad26.COV2.S at low or high dose, single or two shots; five or six received placebo; per-sample allocation not given. Collection of samples fell on day 63 after the first vaccine or placebo injection. Sequencing was performed with immunoSEQ multiplex PCR; in TCRdb, only in-frame clones are kept and a portion is missing. The sample has around 500,000 clones; 80% to 90% are singletons. The material was peripheral blood, obtained in a trial of Ad26.COV2.S vaccine versus placebo. Source of these receptors: a person aged 18 to 59 who received the Ad26.COV2.S COVID-19 vaccine or a placebo.

The chain is built from TRBV5-1 and TRBJ2-5; 10 bases fit TRBD2. The CDR3 sequence is 15 residues long. J gave up 6 bases and V 0 bases, and 5 bases lay outside the gene matches. CDR1 is SGHRS and CDR2 is YFSETQ in the germline V gene. DNA for the CDR3: TGCGCCAGCAGCTTGGTCCCTAGCGGGGGAAAGACCCAGTACTTC. The encoded protein is CASSLVPSGGKTQYF.

The genes are TRBV20-1 and TRBJ2-5; 10 nucleotides line up with TRBD2. V was pared by 3 bases and J by 3 bases, with 4 bases of the junction left unmatched. This CDR3 region has 14 residues. Germline loops: CDR1 DFQATT, CDR2 SNEGSKA (reference sequence). The CDR3 is CSASRLAGEETQYF. CDR3 bases: TGCAGTGCTAGTCGGCTAGCGGGAGAAGAGACCCAGTACTTC.

This chain links TRBV5-1 with TRBJ1-1, with D uncertain. The CDR3 is made up of 14 amino acids. Germline V gene sequence: CDR1 SGHRS, CDR2 YFSETQ. V was pared by 0 bases and J by 2 bases, with 8 bases between. In DNA form, the CDR3 reads TGCGCCAGCAGCTTGGCCCCTCAAAACACTGAAGCTTTCTTT. Protein: CASSLAPQNTEAFF. The entire variable domain, with the rest obtained from reference TRBV5-1 and TRBJ1-1, is as follows: KAGVTQTPRYLIKTRGQQVTLSCSPISGHRSVSWYQQTPGQGLQFLFEYFSETQRNKGNFPGRFSGRQFSNSRSEMNVSTLELGDSALYLCASSLAPQNTEAFFGQGTRLTVV.

The chain uses TRBV7-2 and TRBJ2-1; 10 nucleotides line up with TRBD1. The junction had 8 bases not matched to a gene; V was cut back by 6 bases and J by 9 bases. Germline CDR1 SGHTA, CDR2 FQGNSA. There are 14 residues in the CDR3. The CDR3 region is CASSPDRGLGEQFF. CDR3 sequence (DNA): TGTGCCAGCAGTCCCGACAGGGGGCTGGGTGAGCAGTTCTTC. The whole variable domain, remainder taken from reference TRBV7-2 and TRBJ2-1, is GAGVSQSPSNKVTEKGKDVELRCDPISGHTALYWYRQSLGQGLEFLIYFQGNSAPDKSGLPSDRFSAERTGGSVSTLTIQRTQQEDSAVYLCASSPDRGLGEQFFGPGTRLTVL.

This clone appeared a single time. The chain is built from TRBV18 and TRBJ2-3, with D unclear. The germline V gene has CDR1 KGHSH and CDR2 LQKENI. Trimming cost V 1 base and J 2 bases, with 10 bases left between them. This CDR3 has 15 amino acids. CDR3 region: CASSPQEGTTDTQYF. The CDR3 DNA is TGTGCCAGCTCACCACAGGAAGGCACCACAGATACGCAGTATTTT.